This T cell receptor beta chain stems from a study of Graves' ophthalmopathy and Graves' hyperthyroidism. Study information: Peripheral blood was collected at initial diagnosis, before any treatment.

Amplifying from RNA transcripts, the study obtained TCR beta CDR3 regions. The authors performed first-round RT-PCR with HTBI primers and then a second-round multiplex PCR. One entry per CDR3 protein, called by TCRdb with MiXCR from the multiplex PCR reads. The table has almost 750,000 distinct CDR3 sequences, around 40% seen once. As regards this clonotype: Its antigen is not known. Mismatch with germline at one junction end may stem from a read error.

PBMCs were obtained from roughly 9.9 ml of fresh peripheral blood. Regarding the study as a whole: Forecasting of ophthalmopathy progression by the model achieved about 71% sensitivity and 72% to 85% specificity.

The germline gives CDR1 ENHRY, CDR2 SYGVKD. The CDR3 covers 13 residues. Sequencing was done on a sample of peripheral blood. The chain has TRBV10-3 and TRBJ1-2, with a tentative D call TRBD1 (5 bases). This TCR derives from an adult man with Graves' ophthalmopathy. CDR3 nucleotide sequence: TGTGCCAGCAGTGGGCAGGGATGGGATGGCTACACCTTC. Translated: CASSGQGWDGYTF.